This TCR beta chain originates from a study of regulatory T cells. This CDR3 region has 12 residues. The germline CDR1 and CDR2 sequences are ENHRY and SYGVKD. V shed 5 bases and J shed 3 bases, with 8 bases lying between them. Sorting split CD4+ cells into CD25-high CD127-low Tregs and CD25-low CD127-high conventional T cells. Study findings and constraints: In CD3G-deficient patients, conventional CD4+ T cells were enriched for hydrophobic CDR3 residues at positions 6 and 7.

A remark on this clone: The antigen is undetermined.

The primer mix had 52 TRBV and 13 TRBJ primers. Sequencing used immunoSEQ multiplex PCR; TCRdb keeps in-frame clones, though not all of them. The table has about 35,000 clones, roughly 90% seen once. This TCR was sampled from a person between 18 and 35 years old with CD3G deficiency. This chain uses TRBV10-3 with TRBJ2-7, with a possible D match to TRBD1 (5 bases). The material sequenced was conventional CD4+ T cells sorted from blood. The CDR3 sequence: CAISRGLYEQYF. In nucleotides, the CDR3 is TGTGCCATCAGTAGGGGTCTCTACGAGCAGTACTTC.